A selection of T cell receptor beta chains follows, all from one sample in a study of early T cells in non-severe SARS-CoV-2 infection. TCRdb called the 5' RACE reads again in MiXCR, with one record for every CDR3 protein. The sample holds tens of thousands of distinct CDR3 sequences, approximately 6.2% seen once. Source: whole blood, taken at baseline. Source of these receptors: an adult who was a healthcare worker with PCR-confirmed SARS-CoV-2 infection or an uninfected control (not recorded which). CDR3s include the opening cysteine and the closing phenylalanine or tryptophan. D genes are given only for firm matches. Only some rows state a clone size, as once, few, many or a class for expanded clones.

.	TRBV6-6	few	TRBJ1-5	TGTGCCAGCAGTTACTTCCAGGGCAATCAGCCCCAGCATTTT	CASSYFQGNQPQHF
.	TRBV2	many	TRBJ2-1	TGTGCCAGCAGTGCCCGGGGGTTGAATGAGCAGTTCTTC	CASSARGLNEQFF
TRBD1	TRBV29-1	many	TRBJ1-2	TGCAGCGTTAATACAGGGGAGGCTCTTTATGGCTACACCTTC	CSVNTGEALYGYTF
TRBD2	TRBV19	many	TRBJ2-5	TGTGCCAGTAGTCTGACTAGCGGGGTCGGAGAGACCCAGTACTTC	CASSLTSGVGETQYF
.	TRBV2	many	TRBJ2-1	TGTGCCAGCAAGTGGGAGAGTGAGCAGTTCTTC	CASKWESEQFF
TRBD2	TRBV20-1	many	TRBJ2-1	TGCAGTGCTATTCCGACTAGCGGGGGCCCCTACAATGAGCAGTTCTTC	CSAIPTSGGPYNEQFF
.	TRBV5-5	many	TRBJ1-2	TGTGCCAGCAGCTTGAAGGGCGGGGGTCTCGTTGGCTACACCTTC	CASSLKGGGLVGYTF
.	TRBV28	.	TRBJ1-2	TGTGCCAGCAGCCCTGTAAAGGGGGAGGTCTATGGCTACACCTTC	CASSPVKGEVYGYTF
.	TRBV12-3/TRBV12-4	many	TRBJ1-1	TGTGCCAGCAGCCCTACAGGGAGGTTAGCTTTCTTT	CASSPTGRLAFF
.	TRBV7-9	few	TRBJ2-1	TGTGCCAGCAGCTTAACCAAGACGAGCTCCTACAATGAGCAGTTCTTC	CASSLTKTSSYNEQFF
TRBD2	TRBV11-2	many	TRBJ2-1	TGTGCCAGCAGCCCGAGACTAGCGGGGGGGCGGAATGAGCAGTTCTTC	CASSPRLAGGRNEQFF
.	TRBV3-1	.	TRBJ2-4	TGTGCCAGCAGCCAAGGAAGTCAGGTGAACATTCAGTACTTC	CASSQGSQVNIQYF
TRBD2	TRBV12-3/TRBV12-4	.	TRBJ2-1	TGTGCCAGCAGCAAGCGGGGGGCCTCCTACAATGAGCAGTTCTTC	CASSKRGASYNEQFF
TRBD1	TRBV5-6	few	TRBJ1-2	TGTGCCAGCAGCGCGGACAGGAACTATGGCTACACCTTC	CASSADRNYGYTF
.	TRBV7-6	.	TRBJ2-3	TGTGCCAGCAGCTTGGTAACAGGGAGAGATACGCAGTATTTT	CASSLVTGRDTQYF
TRBD1	TRBV7-2	.	TRBJ1-5	TGTGCCAGCAGCTTAGCCGGGACAGGGGTCAATCAGCCCCAGCATTTT	CASSLAGTGVNQPQHF
TRBD1	TRBV6-5	many	TRBJ2-1	TGTGCCAGCAGCCCTGACAGGGGGCCCTACAATGAGCAGTTCTTC	CASSPDRGPYNEQFF
TRBD2	TRBV12-3/TRBV12-4	.	TRBJ2-5	TGTGCCAGCAGTCCCCGCCCAGCGGGGGTCGGGGAGACCCAGTACTTC	CASSPRPAGVGETQYF
.	TRBV20-1	many	TRBJ1-6	TGCAGTGCTAGGCCCGGGGGGCTGGTTAATTCACCCCTCCACTTT	CSARPGGLVNSPLHF
.	TRBV21-1	many	TRBJ2-1	TGTGCCAGCAGCAAGACCCTCAGACAGGGAAGCTCCTACAATGAGCAGTTCTTC	CASSKTLRQGSSYNEQFF
.	TRBV20-1	many	TRBJ1-4	TGCAGTGCGCGATCCAGGACCCTGTTTTTT	CSARSRTLFF
TRBD1	TRBV7-2	many	TRBJ2-1	TGTGCCAGCAGCCTAACAGGGGGCGCAGTCAATGAGCAGTTCTTC	CASSLTGGAVNEQFF
TRBD1	TRBV2	many	TRBJ2-1	TGTGCCAGCAGAGCCGGGACAGGGGGCTACAATGAGCAGTTCTTC	CASRAGTGGYNEQFF
.	TRBV3-1	.	TRBJ2-3	TGTGCCAGCAGCCAAGAAGGGGGAGGTCGTCGCACAGATACGCAGTATTTT	CASSQEGGGRRTDTQYF
.	TRBV3-1	few	TRBJ2-5	TGTGCCAGCAGCCCAGAAGGGGAGAGCCAAGAGACCCAGTACTTC	CASSPEGESQETQYF
.	TRBV5-1	many	TRBJ2-7	TGCGCCAGCAGCCCGGGCGCGTGGGACGGGAGAGCCTACGAGCAGTACTTC	CASSPGAWDGRAYEQYF
.	TRBV11-2	few	TRBJ2-7	TGTGCCAGCAGCCCACTTGGTAGTGGCGAGCAGTACTTC	CASSPLGSGEQYF
.	TRBV12-3/TRBV12-4	few	TRBJ1-1	TGTGCCAGCAGTTTATCGGGACGGGGTGAAGCTTTCTTT	CASSLSGRGEAFF
.	TRBV20-1	.	TRBJ2-3	TGCAGTGCTAAGGCCGGGCGGATAGATACGCAGTATTTT	CSAKAGRIDTQYF
.	TRBV3-1	many	TRBJ1-5	TGTGCCAGCAGCCCCTTGTGGGAAAGTCCGCCCCAGCATTTT	CASSPLWESPPQHF
.	TRBV7-9	few	TRBJ1-2	TGTGCCAGCAGCTCACGTACAGGATTCTATGGCTACACCTTC	CASSSRTGFYGYTF
.	TRBV5-1	.	TRBJ2-7	TGCGCCAGCAGCTTGGTTCCGGACGGGCGCTACGAGCAGTACTTC	CASSLVPDGRYEQYF
TRBD1	TRBV20-1	many	TRBJ1-1	TGCAGTGCTAGAGATTCCCGTTACAGGGGGACGCAAGGAGCTTTCTTT	CSARDSRYRGTQGAFF
.	TRBV20-1	few	TRBJ2-2	TGCAGTGCTAGCCCCAATTCCGGGGAGCTGTTTTTT	CSASPNSGELFF
.	TRBV4-2	many	TRBJ1-6	TGTGCCAGCAGCCCAGACACAGACTATAATTCACCCCTCCACTTT	CASSPDTDYNSPLHF
.	TRBV20-1	many	TRBJ1-1	TGCAGTGCTAGAGATCGGGACAAGCGGTATGAAGCTTTCTTT	CSARDRDKRYEAFF
.	TRBV20-1	many	TRBJ1-1	TGCAGTGCTAGGGAGGTCGCAGCTTTCTTT	CSAREVAAFF
.	TRBV20-1	many	TRBJ1-4	TGCAGTGCCAGACGGGACGCAACTAATGAAAAACTGTTTTTT	CSARRDATNEKLFF
.	TRBV10-3	many	TRBJ2-1	TGTGCCATCAGTGAGTCGCCGACAGGTCGGGATGAGCAGTTCTTC	CAISESPTGRDEQFF
.	TRBV12-3/TRBV12-4	many	TRBJ2-3	TGTGCCAGCAGTAGAGGGACGCCAGGGGGGTCACAGACGCAGTATTTT	CASSRGTPGGSQTQYF
.	TRBV12-3/TRBV12-4	many	TRBJ1-3	TGTGCCAGCAGTTGGCAGCCCGTTAATGGAAACACCATATATTTT	CASSWQPVNGNTIYF
.	TRBV18	few	TRBJ1-2	TGTGCCAGCTCACAAACGGGGGATGGCTACACCTTC	CASSQTGDGYTF
.	TRBV20-1	many	TRBJ2-1	TGCAGTGCTAGAAGGGGGGCTACCCCCTACAATGAGCAGTTCTTC	CSARRGATPYNEQFF
.	TRBV6-5	few	TRBJ1-1	TGTGCCAGCAGTTACTTCGCGGGGCGCACTGAAGCTTTCTTT	CASSYFAGRTEAFF
.	TRBV30	many	TRBJ2-4	TGTGCCTGGAGTCCGACTCTCCTAGCCAAAAACATTCAGTACTTC	CAWSPTLLAKNIQYF
.	TRBV30	many	TRBJ2-5	TGTGCCTGGAGTGGAGGGGTAGGGGAGACCCAGTACTTC	CAWSGGVGETQYF
TRBD1	TRBV11-2	.	TRBJ2-7	TGTGCCAGCAGCCCTGGGACAGGTGTAGAGCAGTACTTC	CASSPGTGVEQYF
.	TRBV5-1	.	TRBJ2-2	TGCGCCAGCAGCTTGGCCACCGGGGAGCTGTTTTTT	CASSLATGELFF